This T cell receptor beta chain was documented in a study of CD8+ T cells in alopecia areata. Turning to the study itself: Tofacitinib administration to treated patients was oral, at 5 to 10 mg twice daily.

Worth noting for this clone: As yet, its antigen is unknown.

As to treatment: oral pan-JAK inhibitor, 5-10 mg twice daily. Peripheral blood, together with lesional scalp punch biopsies, was collected from alopecia areata patients. T lymphocytes (CD4+ and CD8+) were sorted from PBMCs. Trimming pared 4 bases from V and 1 base from J, leaving 10 bases between. The CDR3 is 14 residues long. Germline-derived CDR1 and CDR2 are KGHSH and LQKENI. Following extraction, RNA underwent reverse transcription to cDNA, which served as the sequencing template. The repertoire was sequenced with immunoSEQ multiplex PCR; TCRdb's copy has only in-frame clones and lacks some. This sample has approximately 180,000 clones; approximately 52% occur once, and the top ten carry 16%. Study-wide results and caveats: Scalp clonality and expanded CD8+ clones among the top 100 showed significant decreases with tofacitinib.

Here the sequenced sample was CD4+ T cells sorted from blood, taken between weeks 55 and 65, from a patient treated with tofacitinib. This TCR was recovered from a human donor with alopecia areata. This chain connects TRBV18 to TRBJ1-1; D not certain. CDR3 coding DNA: TGTGCCAGCTCACGTACTAATGGGAACACTGAAGCTTTCTTT. It codes for CASSRTNGNTEAFF.